This TCR beta chain stems from a study of CD8+CD57+ T cells in acquired aplastic anemia. Findings of the study overall: Between patients and controls, CD8+ Simpson's diversity did not vary significantly.

The germline gives CDR1 SEHNR, CDR2 FQNEAQ (reference sequence). This CDR3 has 15 residues. Trimming removed 0 bases from V and 1 base from J; junction bases left unmatched: 2. As to this clonotype: What it binds is not known. This sequence may be a read error, since a much larger clone differs from it by one base. Likely a read error: the CDR3 ends without its conserved phenylalanine or tryptophan.

Genomic DNA served as template for TCR beta VDJ and CDR3 profiling. TCRdb itself ran the reads through MiXCR, one entry per CDR3 protein. The sample contains 180,000 or so distinct CDR3 sequences, 35% to 50% of which appear only once. The sample comprised sorted CD4+, CD8+, or CD8+CD57+ T cells (not recorded which) from PBMCs. The sequence derives from a human donor in good health. This chain connects TRBV7-9 to TRBJ2-7, with 8 bases matching TRBD2. As DNA, the CDR3 is TGTGCCAGCAGCTTAGCGGGACTAGTGTCCTACGAGCAGTACCTC. It is translated as CASSLAGLVSYEQYL.